This TCR beta chain was documented in a study of blood T cells in healthy people across ages. The CDR3 has 14 residues. J gave up 6 bases and V 5 bases, and 3 bases lay outside the gene matches. Germline values: CDR1 MDHEN, CDR2 SYDVKM. A J-beta primer mix and a sample-barcoded 5' primer were used in a second PCR of roughly 6 to 12 cycles. A single record per CDR3 protein comes from TCRdb applying MiXCR to the 5' RACE reads. The repertoire holds some 750,000 distinct CDR3 sequences, with 22% as singletons. This chain links TRBV28 with TRBJ1-4, with 10 bases aligning to TRBD1. The source of this sequence is a man between 65 and 80 years old in good health. Sequencing was done on a sample of blood. CDR3 loop: CASSGGTGDEKLFF. The CDR3 DNA reads TGTGCCAGCAGTGGCGGGACAGGGGATGAAAAACTGTTTTTT.